This T cell receptor (beta chain) is from a study of TIL therapy for anti-PD-1-resistant metastatic lung cancer. Across the whole study: Tumor harvest preceded PD-1/PD-L1 blockade, followed by nivolumab treatment. A few tumors were EGFR-mutant and two were ALK-rearranged.

Documented time point: pre-treatment sample, taken before nivolumab and TIL therapy. Germline V gene sequence: CDR1 MDHEN, CDR2 SYDVKM. Between the trimmed V and J ends, which lost 3 bases and 6 bases, there was a span of 12 bases. The CDR3 is 14 amino acids. The immunoSEQ assay was v3. Each library reached 2.1 million or so read pairs, or 5-6 million at deep level. Assay: immunoSEQ multiplex PCR; the TCRdb copy retains only in-frame clones and omits some. This table holds more than 35,000 clones, around 70% found once. This sequence was found in a person aged 25-79 years with non-small cell lung cancer. The source material was blood, sampled at baseline. The rearrangement links TRBV28 to TRBJ1-5, with D maybe TRBD1 (5 bases). CDR3 DNA sequence: TGTGCCAGCAGTTTCCAGGGTGCTGTTCAGCCCCAGCATTTT. Its translation is CASSFQGAVQPQHF.